The 20 T cell receptor beta chains below all came from one sample that was sequenced in a study of tumor-infiltrating lymphocytes in primary liver carcinoma. The tissue used was unsorted bulk material of about 19-33 mg. RNA and DNA were co-extracted from it with the AllPrep DNA/RNA mini kit. From approximately 0.5 ug of total RNA, TCR beta-specific cDNA was reverse-transcribed using a constant-region primer. The TCR beta library was amplified through three nested multiplex PCR rounds in a modified ARM-PCR procedure. PCR rounds one and two used TRBV1-TRBV30 forward primers with a C-beta reverse primer for around 10 cycles each. TCRdb redid the calling of the multiplex PCR reads with MiXCR, one entry per CDR3 protein. The table lists 90,000 to 150,000 distinct CDR3 sequences, around 70% of them singletons. The specimen was tumor-adjacent normal liver tissue. Receptors were obtained from a woman aged 55-70 years with primary liver carcinoma and hepatitis B virus infection.

The table lists this clonotype with a count of one. The rearrangement joins TRBV11-3 to TRBJ2-2; D is undetermined. The germline V gene encodes CDR1 SGHNT and CDR2 YENEEA. Trimming stripped 5 bases from V and 7 bases from J, with 14 bases between. This CDR3 region has 14 residues. This CDR3 is CASSQTGWVGELFF. The DNA for the CDR3 is TGTGCCAGCAGCCAGACCGGGTGGGTCGGGGAGCTGTTTTTT.

This clonotype showed up many times. The genes are TRBV6-5 and TRBJ1-6, with D possibly matching TRBD1 (5 bases). CDR3 size: 12 residues. V gave up 3 bases and J gave up 9 bases, with 6 bases separating them. Germline loops: CDR1 MNHEY, CDR2 SVGAGI. CDR3 residues: CASSYGASPLHF. CDR3 DNA: TGTGCCAGCAGTTATGGGGCTTCACCCCTCCACTTT.

The V and J genes are TRBV12-3 or TRBV12-4 and TRBJ1-1, with D possibly being TRBD1 (5 bases). V was cut by 11 bases and J by 0 bases, with 22 bases left in between. CDR3 length equals 16 residues. The CDR3 here is CAAIAGTGAMNTEAFF. DNA of the CDR3: TGTGCCGCCATAGCCGGGACGGGTGCCATGAACACTGAAGCTTTCTTT.

Worth noting for this clonotype: A much more abundant neighbour one base away suggests this may be a read error. Lacking the conserved final phenylalanine or tryptophan, this CDR3 likely reflects a read error. The CDR3 bases are TGCGCCAGCAGCTTAGGACAGCATAATTCACCCCTCCACATT. Its translation is CASSLGQHNSPLHI. J is TRBJ1-6 and V is TRBV5-1; possibly TRBD1 for D (6 bases). Deletions cut 2 bases from V and 5 bases from J, with 8 bases between. The CDR3 is 14 amino acids. Germline-derived CDR1 and CDR2 are SGHRS and YFSETQ.

Details on this clonotype: The CDR3 ends on some other residue instead of the conserved phenylalanine or tryptophan, so this is likely a read error. The chain employs TRBV11-3 and TRBJ2-3; D is possibly TRBD1 (5 bases). This CDR3 has 14 amino acids. Deletions cut 5 bases from V and 2 bases from J, with 11 bases between. Per the germline V gene, CDR1 is SGHNT and CDR2 is YENEEA. The CDR3 DNA is TGTGCCAGCAGCCATCAGACAGACACAGATACGCAGTATTTA. Protein sequence: CASSHQTDTDTQYL.

The sample holds a few counts of this clonotype. A much larger clone differs by one base, so this may be a read error. The rearrangement links TRBV5-4 to TRBJ2-5; possibly TRBD1 for D (6 bases). This CDR3 contains 14 residues. The V end was cut by 4 bases, the J end by 5 bases, with 15 bases between. Germline CDR1 and CDR2: SGHNT and YYREEE (reference sequence). The CDR3 region is CASSQSAGDETQYF. CDR3 sequence (DNA): TGTGCCAGCAGCCAATCGGCAGGGGACGAGACCCAGTACTTC.

For this clonotype: Relative to the germline gene, one junction end is altered; a read error may explain this. The chain couples TRBV11-2 to TRBJ1-1; tentative D call: TRBD1 (5 bases). Germline CDR1 reads SGHAT; CDR2 reads FQNNGV. The CDR3 covers 14 residues. CDR3 residues: CASSLVRQNTGAFF. The CDR3 nucleotides are TGTGCCAGCAGCTTAGTACGACAGAACACTGGAGCTTTCTTT.

J is TRBJ2-1 and V is TRBV12-3 or TRBV12-4; 11 bases fit TRBD2. This CDR3 is built from 16 residues. Trimming at V came to 8 bases and at J to 4 bases, leaving 10 bases not matched to a gene. CDR3 DNA: TGTGCCAGCGCAAAGTCTGGGACTAGCGGATACAATGAGCAGTTCTTC. It specifies CASAKSGTSGYNEQFF.

This clonotype is a singleton in its sample. The conserved closing phenylalanine or tryptophan is absent in this CDR3, likely reflecting a read error. For the CDR3, the DNA is TGTGCCAGCAGCTTCGCCTGGTCCACGCAGTATTAT. Translating it yields CASSFAWSTQYY. The chain couples TRBV11-2 to TRBJ2-3; D remains ambiguous. Germline assignment: CDR1 SGHAT and CDR2 FQNNGV. This CDR3 comprises 12 residues. Between the trimmed V and J ends, which lost 3 bases and 9 bases, there was a span of 10 bases.

This clonotype showed up just a few times. Since a much larger clone is just one base distant, this may be a read error. The chain links TRBV5-6 to TRBJ2-1, with 13 bases aligning to TRBD2. Germline V lookup: CDR1 SGHDT, CDR2 YYEEEE. CDR3 length equals 17 residues. CDR3 nucleotides: TGTGTCAGCAGCTTGCGGACTAGCGGGAGCTCCTACAATGAGCAGTTCTTC. Its translation: CVSSLRTSGSSYNEQFF.

About this clonotype: This sequence may be a read error, since a much larger clone differs from it by one base. This chain connects TRBV29-1 to TRBJ2-4; 7 bases are a match to TRBD2. Germline loops: CDR1 SQVTM, CDR2 ANQGSEA. The CDR3 sequence is 14 residues long. CDR3 region: CGVKGGRAKNIQYF. The CDR3 DNA follows: TGCGGCGTGAAGGGAGGGCGGGCCAAAAACATTCAGTACTTC.

Of note for this clonotype: A read error is likely, as this CDR3 ends without the conserved phenylalanine or tryptophan. The chain is built from TRBV12-3 or TRBV12-4 and TRBJ2-1, with D possibly TRBD1 on 6 matching bases. The CDR3 runs to 13 residues. CDR3 nucleotide sequence: TGTACCAGCAGTTCAGGGGTTCACAATGAACAGTTCCTC. Amino acid sequence: CTSSSGVHNEQFL.

Regarding this clonotype: A much larger clone sits a single nucleotide away, making a read error possible. The chain recombines TRBV5-1 with TRBJ2-3, with 8 bases fitting TRBD2. CDR3 length equals 13 residues. In germline, CDR1 is SGHRS, CDR2 YFSETQ. This CDR3 reads CANSWAGGDTQYF. The CDR3 nucleotides read TGCGCCAACAGCTGGGCGGGGGGCGATACGCAGTATTTT.

A note on this clonotype: With a much larger clone just one base away, this may be a read error. The chain employs TRBV7-9 and TRBJ1-1; D is uncertain. This CDR3 has 14 amino acids. CDR1 SEHNR and CDR2 FQNEAQ come from the germline V gene (reference sequence). Between the trimmed V and J ends, which lost 5 bases and 5 bases, there was a span of 15 bases. The CDR3 DNA follows: TGTGCCAGCAGCCGAAGAGGGTTAGGGACTGAAGCTTTCTTT. Translating it yields CASSRRGLGTEAFF.

Concerning this clonotype: A read error may produce the germline difference seen at one junction end. The chain combines TRBV11-2 with TRBJ2-7; 8 nucleotides line up with TRBD2. This CDR3 has 15 amino acids. Germline CDR1 is SGHAT and CDR2 is FQNNGV. The CDR3 loop reads CASTLGRGLVPDQYF. The CDR3 nucleotides read TGTGCCAGCACCTTAGGTAGGGGACTAGTTCCCGACCAGTACTTC.

As regards this clonotype: Likely a read error: the CDR3 ends without its conserved phenylalanine or tryptophan. This chain uses TRBV5-6 with TRBJ2-7; 9 bases fit TRBD1. The CDR3 extends over 15 amino acids. Germline CDR1 reads SGHDT; CDR2 reads YYEEEE. The CDR3 sequence: CASTYNPGQGYEQYL. The CDR3, as DNA: TGCGCCAGCACTTATAACCCGGGACAGGGTTACGAGCAGTACTTG.

The V gene is TRBV6-5, the J gene TRBJ1-4; D possibly corresponds to TRBD1 (6 bases). CDR1 and CDR2 from the germline V gene are MNHEY and SVGAGI. The germline V and J ends were trimmed by 6 bases and 7 bases, with 15 bases remaining between them. The CDR3 totals 14 residues. The CDR3 here is CASRSRGASEKLFF. The DNA of the CDR3 is TGTGCCAGCAGGTCCCGGGGGGCCAGTGAAAAACTGTTTTTT.

A remark on this clonotype: A much larger clone is a single base away; this may be a read error. This chain uses TRBV5-1 with TRBJ2-3; perhaps TRBD1 as D (5 bases). Per the germline V gene, CDR1 is SGHRS and CDR2 is YFSETQ. The CDR3 length is 14 residues. CDR3: CASSNLGKTDMQYF. In DNA form, the CDR3 reads TGCGCCAGCAGCAACCTCGGAAAGACAGATATGCAGTATTTT.

Notes on this clonotype: One end of the junction varies from germline; a read error may be responsible. The rearrangement links TRBV30 to TRBJ2-2; 8 positions match TRBD1. Germline V gene sequence: CDR1 GTSNPN, CDR2 SVGIG (reference sequence). The CDR3 is 15 residues long. Here the CDR3 DNA reads TGTGCCTCTGGGGCAGGGGGCAGGATCACCGAGGAGCTGTTTTTT. The encoded protein is CASGAGGRITEELFF.

Concerning this clonotype: This could be a read error, since a much larger clone is one nucleotide away. In this CDR3 the conserved last residue, phenylalanine or tryptophan, is missing, so a read error is likely. The chain links TRBV28 to TRBJ2-3; 10 bases fit TRBD1. The CDR3 is 16 amino acids. Germline V gene lookup returns CDR1 MDHEN and CDR2 SYDVKM. The J segment lost 0 bases and the V segment lost 4 bases, leaving 4 bases of the junction unmatched. The CDR3 DNA reads as TGTGCCAGCAGTTCCCGACAGGGGGCCAGCACAGATACGCAGTATCTT. This translates into CASSSRQGASTDTQYL.